This T cell receptor (beta chain) stems from a study of blood T cell repertoires in COVID-19. Study-level background: T cells, B-cell-depleted T cells, or PBMCs provided the cDNA or gDNA that served as material.

TCRdb keeps only in-frame clones here, not all; method: immunoSEQ multiplex PCR. Counted here are fewer than 150,000 clones, about 86% occurring once; the ten biggest clones make up less than 9.5%. The CDR3 has 13 amino acids. Trimming took off 3 bases at V and 15 bases at J, with 18 bases between the two ends. Germline CDR1 reads MNHNS; CDR2 reads SASEGT. This TCR was recovered from a human donor in a cohort sampled during active COVID-19. The sample was peripheral blood. The chain couples TRBV6-1 to TRBJ2-1; weak D call: TRBD2 (6 bases). The CDR3 region has the DNA TGTGCCAGCAGTGACCCGGCGGGACGCCCTTCGTTCTTC. It encodes CASSDPAGRPSFF.